Below, one T cell receptor beta chain is given with its context. Germline V gene data show CDR1 as MNHEY and CDR2 as SVGEGT. The ends lost 5 bases at V and 3 bases at J; junction bases unmatched: 13. The CDR3 is 17 residues long. In the original workflow: Nucleated cell counts were estimated from reference gene primer amplification. Assay used: immunoSEQ multiplex PCR; TCRdb lists only in-frame clones, some missing. Clone size and the V and J calls come from that table; the DNA yielded D and trimming. The table shows roughly 280,000 clones, with approximately 86% occurring only once. The source of the sample is a study of blood T cell repertoires in COVID-19.

This chain uses TRBV6-2 or TRBV6-3 with TRBJ2-3, with 8 positions matching TRBD1. The TCR originated in a man between 18 and 35 years old with active or convalescent COVID-19. Material: peripheral blood. The CDR3 here is CASSPVLGTGSTDTQYF. The CDR3 region has the DNA TGTGCCAGCAGTCCCGTCTTGGGGACAGGATCTACAGATACGCAGTATTTT.